The sequence of this TCR beta chain was determined in a study of molecular identifiers for immune sequencing clone quantification (dated by TCRdb to 2016 to 2019). Regarding the study in general: In a replicate experiment, RNA from about 20,000 or 100,000 naive CD8 T cells was split into five aliquots, four of which were sequenced. The study was a methods study using CD8 T cells to benchmark molecular-identifier clustering-based TCR repertoire sequencing (MIDCIRS) and TCR RNA copy counting. Results the study describes overall, beyond this receptor: A single cell's worth of spiked-in Jurkat TCR RNA was reported detectable even among some 920,000 naive CD8 T cells. The sizes of highly expanded clones could end up underestimated when identical TCR molecules share a barcode. The naive libraries included spiked-in Jurkat TCR RNA (roughly nine copies' worth), and this RNA is not part of the donor repertoire. In CMV-specific effector cells, over 99% of molecules were held by clones above 20 RNA copies, whereas under 1% of molecules were held by such clones in naive cells. Without barcode sub-clustering, chimeric consensus sequences inflated TCR diversity; chimeras reached as high as 47%. Modeling indicated roughly 3.3 TCR RNA copies recovered per cell, compared with around 10 by digital PCR, which implies a capture efficiency of 25% to 35%.

Receptor libraries were prepared by PCR. Sequencing instrument: Illumina HiSeq 4000. Bulk TCR libraries were prepared as previously described, using TCR primers listed in Table S5. Purification of total RNA was performed with the Qiagen AllPrep DNA/RNA kit. Before analysis, reads from multiple sequencing runs of the same library were pooled. Regarding the original processing steps: Reads were retained only if an exact TCR constant sequence was present, and the retained reads were trimmed to 150 nt and grouped according to their 12-nt molecular barcodes. Reads inside each barcode group were sub-clustered using a 15% Levenshtein threshold, and a quality-weighted consensus sequence was constructed for each RNA molecule. Non-functional sequences were filtered out, along with any lower-count sequence sitting one edit away from another sequence. Barcode sub-clusters with fewer than 20% of the maximum read count were removed, based on fitting two negative binomial distributions. Starting from the raw public reads, TCRdb applied fastp trimming at Q25, assembled clones with MiXCR and retained in-frame beta chains. A single entry per CDR3 protein holds the most common genes and DNA from its merged rows. The V and J calls were determined by TCRdb, not by the authors. Present in this sample are about half a million distinct CDR3 sequences, about a fifth of which were seen just once. The ten most abundant clones make up about 0.84% of the sample.

This clonotype has more than one count but fewer than ten. Its antigen target is currently unknown. Per-nucleotide qualities are absent, and no much larger clonotype sits a single base away. Libraries of naive CD8 T cells were generated from around 20,000 to 1,000,000 sorted cells, with 10%, 30% or 50% of the purified RNA used. Naive CD8 T cells were FACS-sorted as CD8+CD4-CCR7+CD45RA+ on a BD FACSAria II into RLT Plus buffer. To test detection sensitivity, Jurkat RNA equivalent to more than 9 TCR copies was spiked into samples of about 19,000-1,000,000 naive CD8 T cells. CD8 T cells were enriched with RosetteSep CD8+ T Cell Enrichment Cocktail and Ficoll-Paque, followed by ACK red cell lysis. This TCR was recovered from a human donor in good health. Some libraries in this study had Jurkat cell RNA spiked in. The sequenced sample was naive CD8+ T cells from blood, with Jurkat cell RNA spiked in. What the cell subset or site label conveys for this sample: FACS-sorted CD8+CD4-CCR7+CD45RA+ naive T cells.

Here is the DNA: TGTGCCACCAGCACAAAACCGGGACAGGGATATTCACCCCTCCACTTT. This encodes CATSTKPGQGYSPLHF. The chain is encoded by TRBV15 joined to TRBJ1-6; 9 bases in the middle match TRBD1. V and J are trimmed by 4 bases and 8 bases, and the gene matches miss 9 bases of the junction. The germline V gene (reference sequence) supplies CDR1 LNHNV and CDR2 YYDKDF. Its CDR3 holds 16 amino acids, cysteine through phenylalanine. This entry keeps only the CDR3 DNA: 48 bases, framed from base 1.